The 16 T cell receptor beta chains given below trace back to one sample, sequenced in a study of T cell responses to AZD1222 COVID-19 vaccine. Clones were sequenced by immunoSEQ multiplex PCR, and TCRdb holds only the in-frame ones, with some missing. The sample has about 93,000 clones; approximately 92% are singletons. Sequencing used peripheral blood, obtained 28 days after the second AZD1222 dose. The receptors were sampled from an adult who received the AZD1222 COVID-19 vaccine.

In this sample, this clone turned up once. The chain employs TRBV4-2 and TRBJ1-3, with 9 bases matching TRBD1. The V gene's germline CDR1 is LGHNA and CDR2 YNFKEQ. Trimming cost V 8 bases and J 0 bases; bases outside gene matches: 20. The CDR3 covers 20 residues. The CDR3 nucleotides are TGTGCCAGCGCAAAGGCCTGGGGGACAGGGTTGATGGGCTCTGGAAACACCATATATTTT. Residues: CASAKAWGTGLMGSGNTIYF.

CDR3 region: CAISALAVYNEQFF. The DNA of the CDR3 is TGTGCCATCAGTGCGCTAGCGGTGTACAATGAGCAGTTCTTC. The rearrangement uses TRBV10-3 and TRBJ2-1; 7 bases are a match to TRBD2. The V gene end was trimmed by 4 bases and the J gene end by 4 bases; junction bases not matched to a gene: 4. The CDR3 contains 14 residues. Germline V gene lookup returns CDR1 ENHRY and CDR2 SYGVKD.

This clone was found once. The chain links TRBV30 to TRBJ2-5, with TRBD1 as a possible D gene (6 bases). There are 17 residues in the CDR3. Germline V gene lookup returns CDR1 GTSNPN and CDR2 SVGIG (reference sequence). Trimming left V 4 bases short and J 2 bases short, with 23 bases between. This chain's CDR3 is CAWTPPQDRNPQETQYF. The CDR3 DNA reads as TGTGCCTGGACCCCCCCACAAGACAGGAACCCACAAGAGACCCAGTACTTC.

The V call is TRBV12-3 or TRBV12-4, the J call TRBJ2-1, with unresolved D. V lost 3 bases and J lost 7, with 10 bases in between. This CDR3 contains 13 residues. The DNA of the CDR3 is TGTGCCAGCAGTTTTTGGGGAAGGAATGAGCAGTTCTTC. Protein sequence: CASSFWGRNEQFF.

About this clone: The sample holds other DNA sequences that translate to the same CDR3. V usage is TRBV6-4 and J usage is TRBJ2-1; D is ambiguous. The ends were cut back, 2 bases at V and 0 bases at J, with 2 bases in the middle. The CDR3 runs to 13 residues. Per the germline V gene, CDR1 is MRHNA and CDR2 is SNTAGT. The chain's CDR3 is CASSDSSYNEQFF. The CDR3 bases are TGTGCCAGCAGTGACAGCTCCTACAATGAGCAGTTCTTC.

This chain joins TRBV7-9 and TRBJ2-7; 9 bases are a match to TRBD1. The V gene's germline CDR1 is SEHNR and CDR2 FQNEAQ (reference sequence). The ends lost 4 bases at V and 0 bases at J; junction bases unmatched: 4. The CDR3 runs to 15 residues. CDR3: CASSSGQGFSYEQYF. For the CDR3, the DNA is TGTGCCAGCAGCTCCGGACAGGGGTTCTCCTACGAGCAGTACTTC.

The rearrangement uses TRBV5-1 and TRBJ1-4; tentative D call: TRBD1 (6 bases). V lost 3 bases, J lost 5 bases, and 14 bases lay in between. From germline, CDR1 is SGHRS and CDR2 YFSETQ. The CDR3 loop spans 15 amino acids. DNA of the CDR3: TGCGCCAGCAGCTCGCAAGGGGGGGAGAATGAAAAACTGTTTTTT. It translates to CASSSQGGENEKLFF. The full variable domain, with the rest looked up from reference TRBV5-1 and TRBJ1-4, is KAGVTQTPRYLIKTRGQQVTLSCSPISGHRSVSWYQQTPGQGLQFLFEYFSETQRNKGNFPGRFSGRQFSNSRSEMNVSTLELGDSALYLCASSSQGGENEKLFFGSGTQLSVL.

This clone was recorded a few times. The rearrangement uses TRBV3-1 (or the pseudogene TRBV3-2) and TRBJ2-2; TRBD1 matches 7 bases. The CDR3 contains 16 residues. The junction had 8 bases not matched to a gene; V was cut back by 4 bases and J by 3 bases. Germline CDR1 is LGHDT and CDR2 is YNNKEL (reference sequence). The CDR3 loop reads CASSLGTEPDTGELFF. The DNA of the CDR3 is TGTGCCAGCAGCCTGGGGACAGAACCTGACACCGGGGAGCTGTTTTTT.

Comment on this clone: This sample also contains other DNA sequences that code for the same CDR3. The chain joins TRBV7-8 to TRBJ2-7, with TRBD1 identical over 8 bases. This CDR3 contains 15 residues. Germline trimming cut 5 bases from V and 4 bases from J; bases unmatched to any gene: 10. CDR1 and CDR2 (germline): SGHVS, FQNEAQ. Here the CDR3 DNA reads TGTGCCAGCAGCAGCGGACAGGGACCTTCGTACGAGCAGTACTTC. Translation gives CASSSGQGPSYEQYF.

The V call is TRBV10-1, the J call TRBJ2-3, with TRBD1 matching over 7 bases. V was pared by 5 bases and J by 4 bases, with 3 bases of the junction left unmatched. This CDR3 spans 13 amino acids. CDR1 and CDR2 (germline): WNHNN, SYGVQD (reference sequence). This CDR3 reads CASSSQGSDTQYF. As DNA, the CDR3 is TGCGCCAGCAGTTCACAGGGGTCAGATACGCAGTATTTT.

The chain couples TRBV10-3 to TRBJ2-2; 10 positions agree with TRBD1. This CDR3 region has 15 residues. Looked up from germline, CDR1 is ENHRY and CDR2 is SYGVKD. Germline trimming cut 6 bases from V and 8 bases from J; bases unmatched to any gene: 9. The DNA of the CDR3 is TGTGCCATCAGAACCCGGGACAGGGGAGCGGGGGAGCTGTTTTTT. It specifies CAIRTRDRGAGELFF.

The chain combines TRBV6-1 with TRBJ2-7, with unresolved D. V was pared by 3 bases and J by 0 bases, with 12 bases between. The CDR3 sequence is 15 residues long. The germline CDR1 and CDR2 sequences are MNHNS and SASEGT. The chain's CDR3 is CASSDRQASSYEQYF. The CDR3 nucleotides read TGTGCCAGCAGTGATCGGCAGGCCAGCTCCTACGAGCAGTACTTC.

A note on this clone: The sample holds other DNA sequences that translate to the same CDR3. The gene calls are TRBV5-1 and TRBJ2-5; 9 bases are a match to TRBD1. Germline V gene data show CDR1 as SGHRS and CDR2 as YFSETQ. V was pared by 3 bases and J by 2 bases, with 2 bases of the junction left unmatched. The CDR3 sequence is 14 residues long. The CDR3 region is CASSYGQGQETQYF. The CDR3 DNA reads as TGCGCCAGCAGCTACGGACAGGGGCAAGAGACCCAGTACTTC.

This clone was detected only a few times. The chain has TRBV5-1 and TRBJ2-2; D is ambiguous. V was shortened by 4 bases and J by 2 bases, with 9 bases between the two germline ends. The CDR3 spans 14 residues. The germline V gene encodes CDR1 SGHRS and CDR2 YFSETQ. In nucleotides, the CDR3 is TGCGCCAGCAGCGATTGGGGTAACACCGGGGAGCTGTTTTTT. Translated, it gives CASSDWGNTGELFF.

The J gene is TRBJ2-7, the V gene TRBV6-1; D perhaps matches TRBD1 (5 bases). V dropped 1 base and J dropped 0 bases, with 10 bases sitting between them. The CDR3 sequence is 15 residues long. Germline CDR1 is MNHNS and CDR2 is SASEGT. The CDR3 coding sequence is TGTGCCAGCAGTGAAGTGGTCAGGGACTCCTACGAGCAGTACTTC. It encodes CASSEVVRDSYEQYF.

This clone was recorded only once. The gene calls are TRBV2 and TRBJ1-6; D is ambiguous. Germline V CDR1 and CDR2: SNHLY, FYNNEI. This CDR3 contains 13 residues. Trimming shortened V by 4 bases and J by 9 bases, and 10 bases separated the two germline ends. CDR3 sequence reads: CASSGGPVSPLHF. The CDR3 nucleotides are TGTGCCAGCAGTGGCGGGCCTGTTTCACCCCTCCACTTT.